A selection of T cell receptor beta chains follows, all from one sample in a study of blood T cell repertoires in COVID-19. Method: immunoSEQ multiplex PCR; TCRdb's copy keeps in-frame clones and lacks some. The sample shows some 200,000 clones, approximately 85% of them seen only once. Sample: peripheral blood. All receptors come from an elderly woman with acute or convalescent COVID-19. The CDR3 runs from the conserved cysteine through the conserved F or W. Each record gives: J gene, V gene, D gene, clone size, CDR3 protein, CDR3 DNA. A D gene is named only where the DNA matches it firmly. Some rows mark clone size as missing; the rest say once, few, many or name a class of expanded clone.

J: TRBJ2-1; V: TRBV7-2; D: TRBD2; size: -; CDR3: CASNPSGGRRNEQFF; DNA: TGTGCCAGCAATCCTAGCGGGGGGCGACGCAATGAGCAGTTCTTC
J: TRBJ2-2; V: TRBV19; D: -; size: -; CDR3: CASSILGTNTGELFF; DNA: TGTGCCAGTAGTATACTAGGTACGAACACCGGGGAGCTGTTTTTT
J: TRBJ2-2; V: TRBV2; D: -; size: -; CDR3: CASSGISTGELFF; DNA: TGTGCCAGCAGCGGGATCTCCACCGGGGAGCTGTTTTTT
J: TRBJ1-2; V: TRBV4-3; D: -; size: -; CDR3: CASSQDLEVGVRGYTF; DNA: TGCGCCAGCAGCCAAGATCTCGAAGTGGGCGTTCGAGGCTACACCTTC
J: TRBJ1-5; V: TRBV19; D: -; size: -; CDR3: CASSIVPRGGNQPQHF; DNA: TGTGCCAGTAGTATTGTCCCCCGGGGAGGGAATCAGCCCCAGCATTTT
J: TRBJ1-1; V: TRBV7-3; D: TRBD1; size: -; CDR3: CASSNQVTGGAVGAFF; DNA: TGTGCCAGCAGCAATCAGGTGACAGGGGGCGCGGTGGGAGCTTTCTTT
J: TRBJ2-1; V: TRBV14; D: TRBD2; size: -; CDR3: CASSHYLGLDVHEQFF; DNA: TGTGCCAGCAGCCATTATCTGGGACTAGACGTACATGAGCAGTTCTTC
J: TRBJ2-7; V: TRBV6-5; D: -; size: -; CDR3: CASSFHYEQYF; DNA: TGTGCCAGCAGTTTTCACTACGAGCAGTACTTC
J: TRBJ2-3; V: TRBV19; D: TRBD2; size: -; CDR3: CASSTRLAGDGTDTQYF; DNA: TGTGCCAGTAGTACACGACTAGCGGGAGACGGCACAGATACGCAGTATTTT
J: TRBJ1-5; V: TRBV27; D: -; size: few; CDR3: CASSFGVLQPQHF; DNA: TGTGCCAGCAGTTTCGGGGTGCTTCAGCCCCAGCATTTT
J: TRBJ1-2; V: TRBV25-1; D: TRBD1; size: -; CDR3: CASSEEGAAPYGYTF; DNA: TGTGCCAGCAGTGAAGAGGGGGCAGCCCCCTATGGCTACACCTTC
J: TRBJ2-1; V: TRBV5-4; D: -; size: -; CDR3: CASSFRVSSYNEQFF; DNA: TGTGCCAGCAGCTTCCGGGTTAGCTCCTACAATGAGCAGTTCTTC
J: TRBJ1-1; V: TRBV25-1; D: -; size: -; CDR3: CASSSSGTLNTEAFF; DNA: TGTGCCAGCAGTTCGTCCGGGACACTGAACACTGAAGCTTTCTTT
J: TRBJ2-1; V: TRBV6-6; D: -; size: -; CDR3: CASRLRRQDEQFF; DNA: TGTGCCAGCAGATTACGTCGGCAGGATGAGCAGTTCTTC
J: TRBJ2-7; V: TRBV7-9; D: TRBD2; size: -; CDR3: CASSSTGLAGDWSSYEQYF; DNA: TGTGCCAGCAGCTCCACGGGACTAGCGGGAGATTGGAGCTCCTACGAGCAGTACTTC
J: TRBJ2-1; V: TRBV29-1; D: -; size: -; CDR3: CSVVTPGNEQFF; DNA: TGCAGCGTTGTAACACCAGGGAATGAGCAGTTCTTC
J: TRBJ2-1; V: TRBV6-2/TRBV6-3; D: TRBD2; size: -; CDR3: CASSIRTSGSGNFF; DNA: TGTGCCAGCAGTATCCGGACTAGCGGGTCCGGAAATTTCTTC
J: TRBJ1-1; V: TRBV18; D: TRBD1; size: once; CDR3: CASSLTTGSTEAFF; DNA: TGTGCCAGCTCACTTACGACAGGGTCCACTGAAGCTTTCTTT
J: TRBJ2-6; V: TRBV7-9; D: TRBD1; size: many; CDR3: CASSLDDRGVPGANVLTF; DNA: TGTGCCAGCAGCTTAGATGACAGGGGGGTCCCTGGGGCCAACGTCCTGACTTTC
J: TRBJ1-4; V: TRBV15; D: -; size: -; CDR3: CATSRSRGGGKLFF; DNA: TGTGCCACCAGCAGGTCTCGCGGGGGAGGGAAACTGTTTTTT
J: TRBJ2-1; V: TRBV4-1; D: TRBD2; size: -; CDR3: CASSQENPAGDHEQFF; DNA: TGCGCCAGCAGCCAAGAAAATCCAGCGGGGGATCATGAGCAGTTCTTC
J: TRBJ2-7; V: TRBV29-1; D: TRBD1; size: -; CDR3: CSVQRGRYEQYF; DNA: TGCAGCGTACAAAGGGGGCGGTACGAGCAGTACTTC
J: TRBJ2-3; V: TRBV7-2; D: -; size: -; CDR3: CASTPQATATDTQYF; DNA: TGTGCCAGCACCCCCCAAGCGACAGCCACAGATACGCAGTATTTT
J: TRBJ2-7; V: TRBV6-1; D: TRBD1; size: -; CDR3: CASSEADAGQGYEQYF; DNA: TGTGCCAGCAGTGAAGCGGACGCCGGACAGGGCTACGAGCAGTACTTC
J: TRBJ2-2; V: TRBV5-1; D: -; size: -; CDR3: CASSLGTVNTGELFF; DNA: TGCGCCAGCAGCTTGGGGACAGTGAACACCGGGGAGCTGTTTTTT
J: TRBJ2-1; V: TRBV6-2/TRBV6-3; D: -; size: -; CDR3: CASSADEQFF; DNA: TGTGCCAGCAGTGCGGATGAGCAGTTCTTC
J: TRBJ1-2; V: TRBV28; D: TRBD1; size: -; CDR3: CASSLRPGTGGYYGYTF; DNA: TGTGCCAGCAGCCTACGCCCCGGGACAGGGGGCTACTATGGCTACACCTTC
J: TRBJ2-7; V: TRBV11-2; D: -; size: once; CDR3: CASSYSPRGGEQYF; DNA: TGTGCCAGCAGCTATAGCCCCCGGGGTGGCGAGCAGTACTTC
J: TRBJ1-1; V: TRBV5-1; D: -; size: -; CDR3: CASSLAGQPTEAFF; DNA: TGCGCCAGCAGCTTGGCTGGGCAGCCCACTGAAGCTTTCTTT
J: TRBJ1-3; V: TRBV7-9; D: -; size: few; CDR3: CASRPHGGEGNTIYF; DNA: TGTGCCAGCCGACCCCACGGGGGAGAGGGAAACACCATATATTTT
J: TRBJ1-5; V: TRBV30; D: -; size: -; CDR3: CAWSVAQGPQHF; DNA: TGTGCCTGGAGTGTCGCTCAGGGGCCCCAGCATTTT
J: TRBJ1-6; V: TRBV25-1; D: TRBD1; size: -; CDR3: CASRERQGSSPLHF; DNA: TGTGCCAGCAGGGAACGACAGGGAAGTTCACCCCTCCACTTT
J: TRBJ2-1; V: TRBV6-1; D: TRBD2; size: -; CDR3: CASSDRGLVGDEQFF; DNA: TGTGCCAGCAGTGACCGGGGACTAGTGGGTGATGAGCAGTTCTTC
J: TRBJ1-2; V: TRBV4-3; D: -; size: -; CDR3: CASSQEFSGASYYGYTF; DNA: TGCGCCAGCAGCCAAGAGTTCTCAGGGGCCTCATATTATGGCTACACCTTC
J: TRBJ1-5; V: TRBV3-1/TRBV3-2; D: -; size: few; CDR3: CASSQDRGAGQPQHF; DNA: TGTGCCAGCAGCCAAGACAGGGGCGCTGGTCAGCCCCAGCATTTT
J: TRBJ2-3; V: TRBV24-1; D: TRBD2; size: once; CDR3: CATSDIAGAVDTQYF; DNA: TGTGCCACCAGTGATATAGCGGGGGCGGTAGATACGCAGTATTTT
J: TRBJ2-1; V: TRBV1; D: -; size: -; CDR3: CTSSQEDSGGPHLLHNEQFF; DNA: TGCACCAGCAGCCAAGAGGATAGCGGGGGGCCACACCTCCTCCACAATGAGCAGTTCTTC
J: TRBJ1-6; V: TRBV4-1; D: -; size: -; CDR3: CASSQVIGGADLNSPLHF; DNA: TGCGCCAGCAGCCAAGTCATTGGAGGGGCCGACCTGAATTCACCCCTCCACTTT
J: TRBJ1-6; V: TRBV19; D: TRBD1; size: once; CDR3: CASSIGDRVNSPLHF; DNA: TGTGCCAGTAGTATAGGGGACAGGGTGAATTCACCCCTCCACTTT
J: TRBJ2-3; V: TRBV5-4; D: TRBD2; size: -; CDR3: CASSRLLAGATDTQYF; DNA: TGTGCCAGCAGCCGGCTCCTAGCGGGGGCCACAGATACGCAGTATTTT